This TCR beta chain was identified during a study of blood T cell repertoires in COVID-19. How the authors handled the data: Reference gene primer amplification yielded estimated nucleated cell counts. Sequencing was performed with immunoSEQ multiplex PCR; in TCRdb, only in-frame clones are kept and a portion is missing. The D gene and trimming were derived from the DNA, and the V and J assignments and clone size from that table. The sample lists under 300,000 clones; under 90% were seen once. A few counts support this clone. The CDR3 extends over 17 amino acids. Losses at the gene ends were 1 base for V and 5 bases for J; bases not matched to a gene: 5. The germline V gene has CDR1 MGHRA and CDR2 YSYEKL.

The sample taken for sequencing was peripheral blood. The gene calls are TRBV4-1 and TRBJ2-1, with TRBD2 identical over 13 bases. The sequence was collected from a woman in her sixties or seventies with active or convalescent COVID-19. The CDR3 nucleotides read TGCGCCAGCAGCCAAGTTCCCGGGACTAGCGGGGACAATGAGCAGTTCTTC. This translates into CASSQVPGTSGDNEQFF.